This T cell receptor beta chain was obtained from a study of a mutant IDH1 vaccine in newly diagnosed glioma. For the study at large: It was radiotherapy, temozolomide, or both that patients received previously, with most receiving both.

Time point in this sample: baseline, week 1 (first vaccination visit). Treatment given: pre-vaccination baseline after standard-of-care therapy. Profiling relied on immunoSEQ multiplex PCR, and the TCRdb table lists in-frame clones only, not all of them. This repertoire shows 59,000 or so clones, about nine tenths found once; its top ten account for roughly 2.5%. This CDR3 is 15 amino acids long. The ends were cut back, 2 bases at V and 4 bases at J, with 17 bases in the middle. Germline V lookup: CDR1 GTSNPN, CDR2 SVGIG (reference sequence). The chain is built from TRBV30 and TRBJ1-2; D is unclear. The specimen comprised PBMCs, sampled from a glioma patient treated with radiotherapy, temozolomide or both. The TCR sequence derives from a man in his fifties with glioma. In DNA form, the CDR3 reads TGTGCCTGGAGTCCCGTATCCGGGCTTGGCTATGGCTACACCTTC. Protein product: CAWSPVSGLGYGYTF. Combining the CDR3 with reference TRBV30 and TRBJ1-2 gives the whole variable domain SQTIHQWPATLVQPVGSPLSLECTVEGTSNPNLYWYRQAAGRGLQLLFYSVGIGQISSEVPQNLSASRPQDRQFILSSKKLLLSDSGFYLCAWSPVSGLGYGYTFGSGTRLTVV.